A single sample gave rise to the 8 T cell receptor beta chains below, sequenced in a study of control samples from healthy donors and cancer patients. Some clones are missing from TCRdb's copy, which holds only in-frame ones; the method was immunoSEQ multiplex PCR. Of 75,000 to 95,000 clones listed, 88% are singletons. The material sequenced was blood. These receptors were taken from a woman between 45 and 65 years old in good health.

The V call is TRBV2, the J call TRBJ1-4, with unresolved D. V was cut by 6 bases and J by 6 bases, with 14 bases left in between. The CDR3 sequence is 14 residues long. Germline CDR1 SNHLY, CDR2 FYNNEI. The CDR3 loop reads CASRERLIDEKLFF. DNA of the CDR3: TGTGCCAGCAGGGAGAGACTAATCGATGAAAAACTGTTTTTT.

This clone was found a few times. For the CDR3, the DNA is TGTGCCAGCAGCGTGGGACAGCTTTCCTACGAGCAGTACTTC. This translates into CASSVGQLSYEQYF. The V and J genes are TRBV2 and TRBJ2-7; 7 nucleotides align to TRBD1. With 6 bases clipped from V and 1 base from J, the junction kept 6 bases outside the gene matches. CDR1 is SNHLY, CDR2 FYNNEI, per germline. CDR3 size: 14 residues.

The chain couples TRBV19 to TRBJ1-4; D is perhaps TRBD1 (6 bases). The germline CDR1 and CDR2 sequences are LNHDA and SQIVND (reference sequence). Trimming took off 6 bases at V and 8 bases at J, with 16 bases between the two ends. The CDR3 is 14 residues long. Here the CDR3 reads CASSYRAENEKLFF. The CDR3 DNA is TGTGCCAGTAGCTACAGGGCGGAAAACGAAAAACTGTTTTTT.

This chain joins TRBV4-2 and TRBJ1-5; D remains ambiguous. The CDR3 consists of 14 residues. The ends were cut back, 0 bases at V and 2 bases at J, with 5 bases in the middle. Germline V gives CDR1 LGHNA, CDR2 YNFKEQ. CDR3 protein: CASSQEVRNQPQHF. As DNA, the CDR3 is TGTGCCAGCAGCCAAGAGGTTCGCAATCAGCCCCAGCATTTT.

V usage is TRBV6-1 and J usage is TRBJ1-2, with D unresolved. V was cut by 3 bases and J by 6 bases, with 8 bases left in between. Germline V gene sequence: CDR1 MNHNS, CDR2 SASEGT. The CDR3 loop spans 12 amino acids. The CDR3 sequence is CASSDASDGYTF. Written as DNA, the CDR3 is TGTGCCAGCAGTGACGCCTCCGATGGCTACACCTTC.

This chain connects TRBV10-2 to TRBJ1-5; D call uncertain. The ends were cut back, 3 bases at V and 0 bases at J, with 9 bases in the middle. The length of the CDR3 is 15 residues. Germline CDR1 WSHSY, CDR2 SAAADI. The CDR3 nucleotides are TGCGCCAGCAGTGAAAGCAGGTATAGCAATCAGCCCCAGCATTTT. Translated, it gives CASSESRYSNQPQHF.

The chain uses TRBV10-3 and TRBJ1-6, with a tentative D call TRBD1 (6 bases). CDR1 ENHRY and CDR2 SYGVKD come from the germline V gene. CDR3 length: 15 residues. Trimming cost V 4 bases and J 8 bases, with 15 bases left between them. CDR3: CAISGRAGEDSPLHF. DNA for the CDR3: TGTGCCATCAGTGGGAGGGCAGGGGAGGATTCACCCCTCCACTTT.

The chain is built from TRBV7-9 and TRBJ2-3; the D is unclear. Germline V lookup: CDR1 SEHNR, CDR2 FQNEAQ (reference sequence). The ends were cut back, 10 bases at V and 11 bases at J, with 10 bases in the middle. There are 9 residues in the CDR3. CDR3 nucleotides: TGTGCCACCGCCAAAGGGCAGTATTTT. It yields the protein CATAKGQYF.